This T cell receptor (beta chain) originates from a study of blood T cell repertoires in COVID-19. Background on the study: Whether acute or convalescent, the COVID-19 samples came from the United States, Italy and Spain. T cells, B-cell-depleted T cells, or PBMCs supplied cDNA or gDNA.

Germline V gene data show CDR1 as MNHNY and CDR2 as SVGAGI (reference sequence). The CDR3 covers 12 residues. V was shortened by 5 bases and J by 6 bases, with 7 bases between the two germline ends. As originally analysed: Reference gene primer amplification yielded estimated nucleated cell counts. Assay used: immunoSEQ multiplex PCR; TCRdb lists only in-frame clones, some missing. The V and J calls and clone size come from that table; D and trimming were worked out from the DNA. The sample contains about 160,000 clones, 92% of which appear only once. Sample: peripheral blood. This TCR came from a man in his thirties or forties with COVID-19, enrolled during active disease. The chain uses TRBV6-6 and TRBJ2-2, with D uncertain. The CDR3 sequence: CASSHFSGELFF. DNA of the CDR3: TGTGCCAGCAGTCACTTCTCCGGGGAGCTGTTTTTT.